The next 17 T cell receptor beta chains were all read from a single sample in a study of identical twins listed by TCRdb under 2016. The library came from 5' RACE. Sequencing instrument: Illumina HiSeq 2000. TCRdb reran the public reads through fastp at Q25 and MiXCR, keeping productive beta chains. Identical CDR3 proteins give one entry, which carries the most common genes and DNA. The sample records fewer than 900,000 distinct CDR3 sequences, 15% to 20% of which are singletons. The top ten clonotypes cover about an eighth of the sample. The same specimen was also included in a second study, on T cells expressing NK-cell markers.

Sample: PBMCs. All receptors derive from a woman aged 18-35 years in good health.

The table lists this clonotype with a few counts. This chain links TRBV20-1 with TRBJ1-1; no firm D call. Trimming shortened V by 1 base and J by 8 bases, and 8 bases separated the two germline ends. The CDR3 sequence is 11 residues long. From germline, CDR1 is DFQATT and CDR2 SNEGSKA (reference sequence). CDR3 sequence reads: CSARARTEAFF. CDR3 DNA sequence: TGCAGTGCTAGAGCCCGGACGGAAGCTTTCTTT.

The J gene is TRBJ2-2, the V gene TRBV3-1; D is ambiguous. The CDR3 has 11 amino acids. CDR1 is LGHDT and CDR2 is YNNKEL in the germline V gene (reference sequence). Trimming cost V 1 base and J 9 bases, with 3 bases left between them. The CDR3 sequence: CASSQGRELFF. CDR3 nucleotides: TGTGCCAGCAGCCAAGGCAGGGAGCTGTTTTTT.

J is TRBJ1-1 and V is TRBV12-3 or TRBV12-4; D gene ambiguous. V lost 5 bases and J 11 bases, leaving 15 bases between the germline ends. The CDR3 covers 12 residues. The CDR3 here is CASSQRVPGAFF. The CDR3 DNA is TGTGCCAGCAGTCAACGAGTTCCCGGGGCTTTCTTT.

V and J are TRBV2 and TRBJ1-6; D uncertain. Germline CDR1 SNHLY, CDR2 FYNNEI. There are 14 residues in the CDR3. V was trimmed by 6 bases and J by 7 bases, leaving 13 bases between them. CDR3 in DNA: TGTGCCAGCAGCGGAACGGGGAAGAATTCACCCCTCCACTTT. This codes for CASSGTGKNSPLHF.

This clonotype appeared a single time. This chain uses TRBV12-3 or TRBV12-4 with TRBJ1-5; D is unclear. Trimming took off 2 bases at V and 5 bases at J, with 10 bases between the two ends. This CDR3 contains 14 residues. The CDR3 reads CASSLSRGYQPQHF. As DNA, the CDR3 is TGTGCCAGCAGTTTATCGCGGGGTTATCAGCCCCAGCATTTT.

In this sample, this clonotype turned up a few times. This chain connects TRBV20-1 to TRBJ1-5; no firm D call. Germline CDR1 and CDR2: DFQATT and SNEGSKA (reference sequence). The V end lost 3 bases, the J end lost 0 bases, and 9 bases lay between the germline ends. The CDR3 length is 14 residues. CDR3 sequence: CSASQSYSNQPQHF. The CDR3 bases are TGCAGTGCTAGCCAGTCCTATAGCAATCAGCCCCAGCATTTT.

This clonotype was picked up a small number of times. The chain uses TRBV13 and TRBJ2-5, with D possibly matching TRBD2 (6 bases). Germline CDR1 and CDR2: PRHDT and FYEKMQ (reference sequence). Trimming shortened V by 5 bases and J by 0 bases, and 19 bases separated the two germline ends. The CDR3 length is 17 residues. The CDR3 nucleotides are TGTGCCAGCAGCCCGTCAGGCGGGGAACTGTACCAAGAGACCCAGTACTTC. Translation gives CASSPSGGELYQETQYF.

This clonotype occurred a few times. The J gene is TRBJ2-1, the V gene TRBV7-2; 10 positions agree with TRBD1. V lost 5 bases to trimming and J lost 7 bases; unmatched junction nucleotides: 11. Germline CDR1 is SGHTA and CDR2 is FQGNSA. The CDR3 contains 16 residues. CDR3 residues: CASSKSDRGPENEQFF. CDR3 DNA: TGTGCCAGCAGCAAATCAGACAGGGGGCCTGAAAATGAGCAGTTCTTC.

The chain recombines TRBV12-3 or TRBV12-4 with TRBJ2-7; perhaps D is TRBD1 or TRBD2 (5 bases each). V was pared by 8 bases and J by 0 bases, with 14 bases between. The CDR3 extends over 14 amino acids. The CDR3 coding sequence is TGTGCCAGCTCCTGGGGGATAATCTCCTACGAGCAGTACTTC. It is translated as CASSWGIISYEQYF.

The chain links TRBV7-6 to TRBJ2-1, with D perhaps matching TRBD1 (5 bases). In germline, CDR1 is SGHVS, CDR2 FNYEAQ. The CDR3 has 15 residues. Trimming took 5 bases from V and 7 from J, leaving 18 bases between them. CDR3 residues: CASSLGRGSSNEQFF. In DNA, the CDR3 is TGTGCCAGCAGCCTAGGTAGGGGCTCTTCGAATGAGCAGTTCTTC. The whole variable domain, remainder taken from reference TRBV7-6 and TRBJ2-1, is GAGVSQSPRYKVTKRGQDVALRCDPISGHVSLYWYRQALGQGPEFLTYFNYEAQQDKSGLPNDRFSAERPEGSISTLTIQRTEQRDSAMYRCASSLGRGSSNEQFFGPGTRLTVL.

V is TRBV15 and J is TRBJ2-1; 7 positions agree with TRBD1. Germline V gene data show CDR1 as LNHNV and CDR2 as YYDKDF (reference sequence). The CDR3 is 14 amino acids. Trimming at V came to 6 bases and at J to 9 bases, leaving 11 bases not matched to a gene. CDR3 loop: CATRYQGELSEQFF. CDR3 in DNA: TGTGCCACCAGGTACCAGGGGGAGTTAAGTGAGCAGTTCTTC.

This clonotype was observed a handful of times. The V and J genes are TRBV18 and TRBJ1-1, with 7 nucleotides matching TRBD1. This CDR3 has 13 amino acids. Germline lookup yields CDR1 KGHSH and CDR2 LQKENI. With V trimmed by 7 bases and J by 5 bases, 7 bases remained unmatched. The CDR3 spells CASFQGEETEAFF. The CDR3 DNA reads TGTGCCAGCTTCCAGGGGGAGGAGACTGAAGCTTTCTTT.

The V gene is TRBV7-6, the J gene TRBJ1-2; TRBD1 agrees at 12 bases. This CDR3 region has 14 residues. J was trimmed by 7 bases and V by 4 bases; bases with no gene match: 4. Germline values: CDR1 SGHVS, CDR2 FNYEAQ. This CDR3 is CASSWGQGAGGYTF. For the CDR3, the DNA is TGTGCCAGCAGCTGGGGACAGGGGGCGGGTGGCTACACCTTC.

The gene calls are TRBV3-1 and TRBJ2-4; D not resolved. Germline V lookup: CDR1 LGHDT, CDR2 YNNKEL (reference sequence). The CDR3 is 14 amino acids. V was pared by 4 bases and J by 3 bases, with 10 bases between. The DNA for the CDR3 is TGTGCCAGCAGCCTACTAACAGTCAAAAACATTCAGTACTTC. Translating it yields CASSLLTVKNIQYF.

This clonotype was observed many times. This chain joins TRBV20-1 and TRBJ2-7, with TRBD1 matching over 7 bases. Germline V CDR1 and CDR2: DFQATT, SNEGSKA (reference sequence). The CDR3 contains 13 residues. V shed 6 bases, J shed 0 bases, and the junction held 5 bases outside the gene matches. CDR3 amino acids: CSAEQGSSYEQYF. The CDR3 DNA is TGCAGTGCGGAACAGGGGTCCTCCTACGAGCAGTACTTC.

The chain is built from TRBV20-1 and TRBJ2-4; 7 bases match TRBD1. The CDR3 totals 16 residues. Germline V gene lookup returns CDR1 DFQATT and CDR2 SNEGSKA (reference sequence). V lost 0 bases and J lost 3; bases outside the gene matches: 8. The CDR3 is CSARDQRTGHKNIQYF. The CDR3 coding sequence is TGCAGTGCTAGAGATCAGAGGACAGGCCACAAAAACATTCAGTACTTC.

This clonotype has a handful of counts. The gene calls are TRBV7-9 and TRBJ2-7; perhaps TRBD2 as D (5 bases). CDR1 is SEHNR and CDR2 is FQNEAQ in the germline V gene (reference sequence). The CDR3 runs 11 residues. V was pared by 5 bases and J by 5 bases, with 7 bases between. CDR3 nucleotide sequence: TGTGCCAGCAGCAGAGCGGACGAGCAGTACTTC. Its protein product is CASSRADEQYF.